This T cell receptor beta chain was identified during a study of T-cell reconstitution after alpha-beta-depleted transplantation in children. Unique molecular identifiers were incorporated when the TCRbeta library was constructed. TCRdb processed the PCR reads anew with MiXCR; each CDR3 protein has one entry. Among approximately 420,000 distinct CDR3 sequences listed, roughly 10% were seen once. The table lists this clonotype with a few counts. The TCR sequence derives from a human donor who donated a stem cell graft to a child with acute myeloid leukemia. The sample in question was PBMCs from the stem cell graft donor, obtained from the stem cell graft.

Here the CDR3 DNA reads TGTGCCAGCAGCCAAGGGTGGGGACCGAACTACGAGCAGTACGTC. Encoded protein: CASSQGWGPNYEQYV. V is TRBV3-1 and J is TRBJ2-7; D tentatively fits TRBD1 or TRBD2 (5 bases each). The V end lost 1 base, the J end lost 3 bases, and 13 bases lay between the germline ends. CDR1 and CDR2 from the germline V gene are LGHDT and YNNKEL (reference sequence). The CDR3 extends over 15 amino acids.